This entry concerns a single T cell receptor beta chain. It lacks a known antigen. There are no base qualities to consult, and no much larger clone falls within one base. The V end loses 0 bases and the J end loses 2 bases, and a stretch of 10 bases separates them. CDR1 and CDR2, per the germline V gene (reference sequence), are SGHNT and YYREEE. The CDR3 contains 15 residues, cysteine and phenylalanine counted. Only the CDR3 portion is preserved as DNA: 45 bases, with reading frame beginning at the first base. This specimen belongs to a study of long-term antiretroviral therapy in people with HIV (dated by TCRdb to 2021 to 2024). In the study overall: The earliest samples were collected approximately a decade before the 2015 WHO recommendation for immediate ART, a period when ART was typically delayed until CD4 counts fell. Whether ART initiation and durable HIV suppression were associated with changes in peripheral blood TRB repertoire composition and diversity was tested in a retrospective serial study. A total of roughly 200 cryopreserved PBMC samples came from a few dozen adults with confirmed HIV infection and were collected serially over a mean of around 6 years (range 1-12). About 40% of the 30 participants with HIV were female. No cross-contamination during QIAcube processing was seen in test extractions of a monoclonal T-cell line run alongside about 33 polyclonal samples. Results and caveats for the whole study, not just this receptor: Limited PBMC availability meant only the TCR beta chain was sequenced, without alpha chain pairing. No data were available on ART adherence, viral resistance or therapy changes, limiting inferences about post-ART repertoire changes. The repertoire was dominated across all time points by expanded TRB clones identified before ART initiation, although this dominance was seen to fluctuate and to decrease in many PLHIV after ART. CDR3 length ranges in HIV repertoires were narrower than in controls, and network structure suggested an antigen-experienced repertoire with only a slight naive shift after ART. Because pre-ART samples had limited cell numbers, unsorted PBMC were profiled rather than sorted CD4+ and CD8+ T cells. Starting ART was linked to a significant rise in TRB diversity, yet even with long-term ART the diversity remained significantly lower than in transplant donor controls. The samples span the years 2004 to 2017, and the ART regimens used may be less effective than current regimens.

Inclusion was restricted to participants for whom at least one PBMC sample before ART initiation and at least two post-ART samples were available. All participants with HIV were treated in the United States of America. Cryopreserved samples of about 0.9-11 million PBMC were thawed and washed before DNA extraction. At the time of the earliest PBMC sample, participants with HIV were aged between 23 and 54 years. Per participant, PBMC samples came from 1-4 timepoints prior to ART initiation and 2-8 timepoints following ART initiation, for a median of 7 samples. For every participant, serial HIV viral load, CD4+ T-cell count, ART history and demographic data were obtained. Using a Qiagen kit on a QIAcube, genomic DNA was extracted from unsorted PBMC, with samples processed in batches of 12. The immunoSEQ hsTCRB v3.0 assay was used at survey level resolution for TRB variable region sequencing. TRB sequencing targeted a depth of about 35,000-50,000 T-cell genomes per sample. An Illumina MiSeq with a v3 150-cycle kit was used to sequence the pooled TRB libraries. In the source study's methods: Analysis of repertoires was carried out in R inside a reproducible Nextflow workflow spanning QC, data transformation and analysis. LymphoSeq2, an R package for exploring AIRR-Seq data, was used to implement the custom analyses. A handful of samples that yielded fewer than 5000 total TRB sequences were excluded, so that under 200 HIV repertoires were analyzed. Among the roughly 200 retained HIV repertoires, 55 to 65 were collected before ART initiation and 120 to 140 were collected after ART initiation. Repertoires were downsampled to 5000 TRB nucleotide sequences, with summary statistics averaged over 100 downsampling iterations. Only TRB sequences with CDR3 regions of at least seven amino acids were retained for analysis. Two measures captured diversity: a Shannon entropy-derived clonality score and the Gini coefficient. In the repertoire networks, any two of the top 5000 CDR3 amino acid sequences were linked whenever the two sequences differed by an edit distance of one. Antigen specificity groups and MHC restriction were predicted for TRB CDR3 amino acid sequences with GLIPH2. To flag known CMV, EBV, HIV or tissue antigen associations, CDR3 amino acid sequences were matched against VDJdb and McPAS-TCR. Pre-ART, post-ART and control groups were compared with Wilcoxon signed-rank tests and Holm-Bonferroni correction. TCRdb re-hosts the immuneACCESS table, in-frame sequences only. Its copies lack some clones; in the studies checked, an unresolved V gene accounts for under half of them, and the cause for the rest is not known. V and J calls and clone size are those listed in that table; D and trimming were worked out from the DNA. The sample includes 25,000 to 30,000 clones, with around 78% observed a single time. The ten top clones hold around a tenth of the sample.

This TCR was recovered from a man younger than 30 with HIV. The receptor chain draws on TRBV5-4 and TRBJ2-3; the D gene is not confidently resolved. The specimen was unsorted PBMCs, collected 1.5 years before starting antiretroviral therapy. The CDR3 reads CASSLVGSLTDTQYF. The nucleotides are TGTGCCAGCAGCTTGGTCGGCAGCCTCACAGATACGCAGTATTTT.